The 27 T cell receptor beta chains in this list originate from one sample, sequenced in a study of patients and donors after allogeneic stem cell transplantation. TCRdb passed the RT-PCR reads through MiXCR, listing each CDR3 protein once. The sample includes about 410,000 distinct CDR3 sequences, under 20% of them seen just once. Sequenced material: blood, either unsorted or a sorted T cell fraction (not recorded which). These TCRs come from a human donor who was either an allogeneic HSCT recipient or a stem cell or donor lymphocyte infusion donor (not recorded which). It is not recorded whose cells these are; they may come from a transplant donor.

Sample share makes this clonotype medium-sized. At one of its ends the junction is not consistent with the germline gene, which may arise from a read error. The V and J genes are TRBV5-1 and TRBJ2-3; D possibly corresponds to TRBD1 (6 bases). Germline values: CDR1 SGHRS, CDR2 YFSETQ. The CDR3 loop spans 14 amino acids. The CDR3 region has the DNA TGCGCCAGCAGTTTGGCAGGGGTCACAGATACGCAGTATTTT. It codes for CASSLAGVTDTQYF.

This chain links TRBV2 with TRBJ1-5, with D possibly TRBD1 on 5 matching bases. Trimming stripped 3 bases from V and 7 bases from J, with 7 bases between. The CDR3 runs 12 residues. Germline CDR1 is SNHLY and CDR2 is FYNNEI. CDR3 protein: CASSDWDQPQHF. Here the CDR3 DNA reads TGTGCCAGCAGTGATTGGGACCAGCCCCAGCATTTT.

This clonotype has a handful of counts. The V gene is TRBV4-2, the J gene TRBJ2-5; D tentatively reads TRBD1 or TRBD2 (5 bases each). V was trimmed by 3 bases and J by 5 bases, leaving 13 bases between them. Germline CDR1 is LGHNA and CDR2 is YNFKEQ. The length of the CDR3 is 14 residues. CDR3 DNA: TGTGCCAGCAGCCAGACAAATGAGGGGGAGACCCAGTACTTC. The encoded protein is CASSQTNEGETQYF.

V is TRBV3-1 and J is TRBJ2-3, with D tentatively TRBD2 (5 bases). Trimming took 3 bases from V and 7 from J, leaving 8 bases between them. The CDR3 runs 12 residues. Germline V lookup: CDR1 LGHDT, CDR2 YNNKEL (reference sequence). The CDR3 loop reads CASSQRAHTQYF. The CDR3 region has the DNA TGTGCCAGCAGCCAGAGGGCTCATACGCAGTATTTT.

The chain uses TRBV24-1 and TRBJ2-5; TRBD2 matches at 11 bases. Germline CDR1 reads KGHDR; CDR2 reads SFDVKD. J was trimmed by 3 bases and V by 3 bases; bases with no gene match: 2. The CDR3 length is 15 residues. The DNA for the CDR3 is TGTGCCACCAGTGATAAGACTAGCGGGAAAGAGACCCAGTACTTC. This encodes CATSDKTSGKETQYF.

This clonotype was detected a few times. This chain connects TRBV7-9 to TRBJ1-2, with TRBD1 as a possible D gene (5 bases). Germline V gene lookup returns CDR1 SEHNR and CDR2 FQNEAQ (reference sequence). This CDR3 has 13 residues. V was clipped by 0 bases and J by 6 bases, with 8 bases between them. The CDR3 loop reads CASSLAGAHGYTF. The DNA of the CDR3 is TGTGCCAGCAGCTTAGCAGGGGCCCATGGCTACACCTTC.

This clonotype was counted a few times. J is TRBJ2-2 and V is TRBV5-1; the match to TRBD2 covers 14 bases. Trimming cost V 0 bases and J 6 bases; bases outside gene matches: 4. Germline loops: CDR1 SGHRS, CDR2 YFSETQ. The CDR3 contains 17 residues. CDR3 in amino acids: CASSLGLAGGPAGELFF. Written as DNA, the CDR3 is TGCGCCAGCAGCTTGGGACTAGCGGGAGGGCCGGCCGGGGAGCTGTTTTTT.

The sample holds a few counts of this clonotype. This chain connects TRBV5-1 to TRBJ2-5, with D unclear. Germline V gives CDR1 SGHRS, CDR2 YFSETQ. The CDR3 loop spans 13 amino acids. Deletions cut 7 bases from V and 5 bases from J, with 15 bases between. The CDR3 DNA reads TGCGCCAGCGAGGAACCGGCGGCGGAGACCCAGTACTTC. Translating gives CASEEPAAETQYF.

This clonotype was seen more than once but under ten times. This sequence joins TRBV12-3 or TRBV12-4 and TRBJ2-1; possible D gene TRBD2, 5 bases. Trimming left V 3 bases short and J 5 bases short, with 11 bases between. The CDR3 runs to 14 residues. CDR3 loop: CASSFSGTHNEQFF. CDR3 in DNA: TGTGCCAGCAGTTTCAGCGGAACTCACAATGAGCAGTTCTTC.

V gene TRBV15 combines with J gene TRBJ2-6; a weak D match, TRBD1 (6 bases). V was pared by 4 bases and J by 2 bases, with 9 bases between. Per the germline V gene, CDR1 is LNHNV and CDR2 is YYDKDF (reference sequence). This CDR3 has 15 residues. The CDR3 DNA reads TGTGCCACCAGCACAGGGGACGCTGGGGCCAACGTCCTGACTTTC. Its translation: CATSTGDAGANVLTF. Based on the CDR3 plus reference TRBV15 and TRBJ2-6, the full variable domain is DAMVIQNPRYQVTQFGKPVTLSCSQTLNHNVMYWYQQKSSQAPKLLFHYYDKDFNNEADTPDNFQSRRPNTSFCFLDIRSPGLGDTAMYLCATSTGDAGANVLTFGAGSRLTVL.

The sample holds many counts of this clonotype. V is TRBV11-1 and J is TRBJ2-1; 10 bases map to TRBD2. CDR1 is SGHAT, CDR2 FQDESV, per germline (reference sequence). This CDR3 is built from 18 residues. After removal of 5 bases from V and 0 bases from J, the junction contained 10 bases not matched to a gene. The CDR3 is CASSGVGASGSSYNEQFF. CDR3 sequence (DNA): TGTGCCAGCAGCGGGGTAGGGGCTAGCGGGAGCTCCTACAATGAGCAGTTCTTC.

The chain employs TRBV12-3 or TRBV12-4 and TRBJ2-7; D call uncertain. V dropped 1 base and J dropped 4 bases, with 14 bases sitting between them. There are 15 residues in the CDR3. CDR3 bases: TGTGCCAGCAGTTTAGGTGGAAAGGGTGGATACGAGCAGTACTTC. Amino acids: CASSLGGKGGYEQYF.

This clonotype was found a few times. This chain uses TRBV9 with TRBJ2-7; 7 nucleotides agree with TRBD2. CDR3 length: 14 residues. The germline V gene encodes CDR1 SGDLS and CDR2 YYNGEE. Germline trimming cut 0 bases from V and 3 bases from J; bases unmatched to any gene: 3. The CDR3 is CASSVAAGVYEQYF. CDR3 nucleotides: TGTGCCAGCAGCGTAGCCGCGGGAGTCTACGAGCAGTACTTC.

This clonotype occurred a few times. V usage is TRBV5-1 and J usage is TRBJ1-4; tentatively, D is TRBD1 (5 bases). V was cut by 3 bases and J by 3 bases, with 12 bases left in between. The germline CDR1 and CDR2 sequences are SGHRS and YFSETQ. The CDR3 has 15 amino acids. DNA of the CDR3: TGCGCCAGCAGCTCGCAGGGACGGCCTAATGAAAAACTGTTTTTT. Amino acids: CASSSQGRPNEKLFF.

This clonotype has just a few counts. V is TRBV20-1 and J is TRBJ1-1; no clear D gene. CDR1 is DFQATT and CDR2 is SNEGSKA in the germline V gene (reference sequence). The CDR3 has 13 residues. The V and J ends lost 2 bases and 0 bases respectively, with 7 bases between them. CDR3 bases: TGCAGTGCTAGAATGGAGATGAACACTGAAGCTTTCTTT. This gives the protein CSARMEMNTEAFF.

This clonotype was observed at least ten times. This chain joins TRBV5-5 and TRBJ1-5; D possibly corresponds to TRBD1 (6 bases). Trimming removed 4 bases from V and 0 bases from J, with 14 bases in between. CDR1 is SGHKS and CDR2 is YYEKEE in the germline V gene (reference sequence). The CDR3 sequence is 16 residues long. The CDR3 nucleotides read TGTGCCAGCAGCCCCAGGGGCGGGTATAGCAATCAGCCCCAGCATTTT. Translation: CASSPRGGYSNQPQHF.

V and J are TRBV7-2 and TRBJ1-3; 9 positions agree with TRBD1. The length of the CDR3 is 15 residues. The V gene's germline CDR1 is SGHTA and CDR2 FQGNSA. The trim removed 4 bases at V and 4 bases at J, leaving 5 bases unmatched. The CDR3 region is CASSSTGGAGNTIYF. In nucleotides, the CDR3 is TGTGCCAGCAGCTCTACAGGGGGCGCGGGAAACACCATATATTTT.

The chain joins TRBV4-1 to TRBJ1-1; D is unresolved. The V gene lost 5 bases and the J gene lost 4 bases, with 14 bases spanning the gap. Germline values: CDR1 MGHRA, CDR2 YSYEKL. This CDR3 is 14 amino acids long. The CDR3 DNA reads TGCGCCAGCAGCGATAACATGGGAATCACTGAAGCTTTCTTT. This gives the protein CASSDNMGITEAFF.

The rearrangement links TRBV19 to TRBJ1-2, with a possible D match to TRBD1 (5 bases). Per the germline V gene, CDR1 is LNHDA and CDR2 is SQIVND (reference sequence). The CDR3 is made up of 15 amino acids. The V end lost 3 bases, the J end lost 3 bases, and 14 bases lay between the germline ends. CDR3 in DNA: TGTGCCAGTAGTATGGAACAGGCCAGCCACTATGGCTACACCTTC. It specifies CASSMEQASHYGYTF.

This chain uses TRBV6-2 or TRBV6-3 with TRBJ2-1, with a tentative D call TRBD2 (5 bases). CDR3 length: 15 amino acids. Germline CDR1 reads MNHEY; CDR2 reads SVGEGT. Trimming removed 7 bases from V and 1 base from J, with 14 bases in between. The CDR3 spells CASNQTPGSYNEQFF. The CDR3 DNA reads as TGTGCCAGCAATCAGACCCCGGGGTCCTACAATGAGCAGTTCTTC.

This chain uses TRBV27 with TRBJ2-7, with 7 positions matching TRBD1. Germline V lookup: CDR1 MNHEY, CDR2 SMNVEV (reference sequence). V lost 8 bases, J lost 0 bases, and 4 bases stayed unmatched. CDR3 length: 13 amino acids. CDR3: CASGTALSYEQYF. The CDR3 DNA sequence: TGTGCCAGCGGGACAGCGCTCTCCTACGAGCAGTACTTC.

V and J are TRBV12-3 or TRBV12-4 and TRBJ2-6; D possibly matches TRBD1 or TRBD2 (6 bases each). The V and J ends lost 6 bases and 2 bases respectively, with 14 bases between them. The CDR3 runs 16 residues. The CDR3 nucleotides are TGTGCCAGCAGACAGGGAGGTGTTGCTGGGGCCAACGTCCTGACTTTC. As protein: CASRQGGVAGANVLTF.

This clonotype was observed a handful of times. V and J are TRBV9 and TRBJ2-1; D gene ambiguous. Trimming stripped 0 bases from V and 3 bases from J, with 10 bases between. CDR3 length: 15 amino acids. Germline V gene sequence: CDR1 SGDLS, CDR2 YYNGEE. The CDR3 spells CASSVGTRGYNEQFF. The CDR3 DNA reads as TGTGCCAGCAGCGTAGGCACAAGAGGCTACAATGAGCAGTTCTTC.

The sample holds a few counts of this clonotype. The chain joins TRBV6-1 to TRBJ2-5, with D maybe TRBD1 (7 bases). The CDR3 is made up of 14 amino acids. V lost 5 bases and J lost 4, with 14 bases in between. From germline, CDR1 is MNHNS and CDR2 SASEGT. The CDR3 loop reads CASSPEGASETQYF. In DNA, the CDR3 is TGTGCCAGCAGTCCGGAGGGGGCGTCAGAGACCCAGTACTTC.

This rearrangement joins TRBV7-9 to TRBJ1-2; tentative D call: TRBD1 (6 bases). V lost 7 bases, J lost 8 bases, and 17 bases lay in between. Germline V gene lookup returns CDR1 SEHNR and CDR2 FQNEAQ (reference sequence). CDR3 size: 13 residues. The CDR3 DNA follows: TGTGCCAGCACCCCGAGGAGGGGGGAAGGCTACACCTTC. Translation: CASTPRRGEGYTF.

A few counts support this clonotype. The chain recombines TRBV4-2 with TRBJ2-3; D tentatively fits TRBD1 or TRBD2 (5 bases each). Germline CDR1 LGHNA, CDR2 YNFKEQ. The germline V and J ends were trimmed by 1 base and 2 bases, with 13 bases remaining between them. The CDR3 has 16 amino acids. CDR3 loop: CASSQAGTGPTDTQYF. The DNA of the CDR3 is TGTGCCAGCAGCCAAGCCGGGACGGGACCCACAGATACGCAGTATTTT.

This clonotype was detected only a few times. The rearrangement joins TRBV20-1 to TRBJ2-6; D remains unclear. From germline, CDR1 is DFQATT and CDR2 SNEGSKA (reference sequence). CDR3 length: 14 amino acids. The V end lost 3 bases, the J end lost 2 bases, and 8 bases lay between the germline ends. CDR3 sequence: CSASPVPGANVLTF. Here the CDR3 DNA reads TGCAGTGCTAGCCCAGTGCCTGGGGCCAACGTCCTGACTTTC.